The T cell receptor (beta chain) under discussion was sequenced for a study of identical twins. Study results and caveats: It was cross-sectional statistical analysis, not following the same donors, that the conclusions relied on. Less excess twin sharing appeared in beta out-of-frame sequences. There is a chance that invariant MAIT and iNKT cells partially muddied zero-insertion analyses. A lower insertion count was a feature of abundant cord blood beta clonotypes, with no such feature in memory repertoires.

TCRdb called the 5' RACE reads again in MiXCR, with one record for every CDR3 protein. Seen here are approximately 700,000 distinct CDR3 sequences, 5.5% to 6.5% observed once, and the top ten hold 1.5% to 2%. This clonotype was seen at least ten times. Its antigen is as yet unknown. The length of the CDR3 is 13 residues. The germline gives CDR1 DFQATT, CDR2 SNEGSKA (reference sequence). The V gene end was trimmed by 7 bases and the J gene end by 2 bases; junction bases not matched to a gene: 5. This TCR was sampled from a man aged 18 to 30 in good health. The sequencing input was naive T cells sorted from blood. V and J are TRBV20-1 and TRBJ2-1; 7 bases match TRBD2. This CDR3 is CSVGRGPYNEQFF. CDR3 coding DNA: TGCAGTGTAGGGAGGGGCCCCTACAATGAGCAGTTCTTC.